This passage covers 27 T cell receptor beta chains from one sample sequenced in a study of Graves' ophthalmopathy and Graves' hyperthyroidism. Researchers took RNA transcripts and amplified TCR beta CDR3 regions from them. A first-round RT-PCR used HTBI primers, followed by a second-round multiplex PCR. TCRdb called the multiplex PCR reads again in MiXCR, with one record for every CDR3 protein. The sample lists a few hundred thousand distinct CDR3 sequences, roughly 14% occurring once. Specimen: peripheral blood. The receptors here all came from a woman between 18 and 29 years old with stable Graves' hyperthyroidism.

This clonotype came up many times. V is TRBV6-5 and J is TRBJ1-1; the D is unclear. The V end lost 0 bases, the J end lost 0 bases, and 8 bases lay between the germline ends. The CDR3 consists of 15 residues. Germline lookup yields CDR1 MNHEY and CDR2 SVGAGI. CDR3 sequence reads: CASSYSGRLNTEAFF. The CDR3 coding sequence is TGTGCCAGCAGTTACTCCGGACGGTTGAACACTGAAGCTTTCTTT.

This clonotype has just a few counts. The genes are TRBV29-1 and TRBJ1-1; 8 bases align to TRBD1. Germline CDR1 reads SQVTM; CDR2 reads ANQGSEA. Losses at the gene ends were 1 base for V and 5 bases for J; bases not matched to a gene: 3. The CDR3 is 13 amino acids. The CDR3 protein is CSVEGTGKTEAFF. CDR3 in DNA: TGCAGCGTTGAAGGGACAGGGAAGACTGAAGCTTTCTTT. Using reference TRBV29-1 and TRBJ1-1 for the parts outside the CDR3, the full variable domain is SAVISQKPSRDICQRGTSLTIQCQVDSQVTMMFWYRQQPGQSLTLIATANQGSEATYESGFVIDKFPISRPNLTFSTLTVSNMSPEDSSIYLCSVEGTGKTEAFFGQGTRLTVV.

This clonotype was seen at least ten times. The CDR3: CASSFLWYQETQYF. CDR3 sequence (DNA): TGTGCCAGCAGCTTCCTATGGTACCAAGAGACCCAGTACTTC. The V gene is TRBV7-9, the J gene TRBJ2-5; D unclear. The germline CDR1 and CDR2 sequences are SEHNR and FQNEAQ (reference sequence). V was cut by 3 bases and J by 0 bases, with 8 bases left in between. This CDR3 has 14 residues.

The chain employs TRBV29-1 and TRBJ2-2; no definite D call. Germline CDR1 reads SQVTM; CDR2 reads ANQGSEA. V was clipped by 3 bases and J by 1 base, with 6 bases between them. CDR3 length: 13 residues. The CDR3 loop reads CSVDEGNTGELFF. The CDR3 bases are TGCAGCGTTGATGAAGGGAACACCGGGGAGCTGTTTTTT.

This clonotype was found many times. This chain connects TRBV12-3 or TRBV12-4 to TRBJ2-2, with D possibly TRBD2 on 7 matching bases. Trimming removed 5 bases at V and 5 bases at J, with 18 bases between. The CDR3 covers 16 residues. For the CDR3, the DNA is TGTGCCAGCAGTCCCTCTCCGAGGGGGGGGACCGGGGAGCTGTTTTTT. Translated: CASSPSPRGGTGELFF.

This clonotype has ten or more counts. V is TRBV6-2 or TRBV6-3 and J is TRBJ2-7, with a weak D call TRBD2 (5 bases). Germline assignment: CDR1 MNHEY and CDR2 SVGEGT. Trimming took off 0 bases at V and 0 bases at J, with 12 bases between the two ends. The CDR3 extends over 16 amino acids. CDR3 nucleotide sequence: TGTGCCAGCAGTTACTCGACCAGCGGTATCTCCTACGAGCAGTACTTC. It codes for CASSYSTSGISYEQYF.

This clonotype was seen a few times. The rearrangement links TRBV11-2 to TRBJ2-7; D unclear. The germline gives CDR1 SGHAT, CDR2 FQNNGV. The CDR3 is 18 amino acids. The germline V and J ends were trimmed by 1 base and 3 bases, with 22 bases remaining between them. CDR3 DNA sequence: TGTGCCAGCAGCTTAGTTCCCCCCCTTGGCACATTATACTACGAGCAGTACTTC. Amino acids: CASSLVPPLGTLYYEQYF.

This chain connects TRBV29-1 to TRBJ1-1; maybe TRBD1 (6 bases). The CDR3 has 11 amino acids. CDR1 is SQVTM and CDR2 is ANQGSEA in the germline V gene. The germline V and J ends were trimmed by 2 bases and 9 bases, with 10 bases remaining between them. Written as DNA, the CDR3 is TGCAGCGTTGAATTTCAGGGGAAAGCTTTCTTT. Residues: CSVEFQGKAFF.

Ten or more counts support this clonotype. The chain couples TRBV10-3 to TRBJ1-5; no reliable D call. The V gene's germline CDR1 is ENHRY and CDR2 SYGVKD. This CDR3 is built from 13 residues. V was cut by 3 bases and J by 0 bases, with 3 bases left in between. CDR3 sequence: CAISENSNQPQHF. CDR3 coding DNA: TGTGCCATCAGTGAAAATAGCAATCAGCCCCAGCATTTT.

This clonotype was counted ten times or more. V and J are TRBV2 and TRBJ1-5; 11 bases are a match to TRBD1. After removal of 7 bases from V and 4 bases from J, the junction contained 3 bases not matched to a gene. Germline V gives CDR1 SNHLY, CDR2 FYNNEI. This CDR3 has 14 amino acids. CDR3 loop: CASKGDRGNQPQHF. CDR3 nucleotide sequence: TGTGCCAGCAAAGGGGACAGGGGGAATCAGCCCCAGCATTTT.

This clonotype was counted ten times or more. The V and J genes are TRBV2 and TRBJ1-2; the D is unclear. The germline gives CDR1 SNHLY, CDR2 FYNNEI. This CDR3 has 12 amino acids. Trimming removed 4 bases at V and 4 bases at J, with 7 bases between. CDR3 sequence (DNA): TGTGCCAGCAGTGTAGGGTCCTATGGCTACACCTTC. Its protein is CASSVGSYGYTF. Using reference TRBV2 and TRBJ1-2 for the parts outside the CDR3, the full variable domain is EPEVTQTPSHQVTQMGQEVILRCVPISNHLYFYWYRQILGQKVEFLVSFYNNEISEKSEIFDDQFSVERPDGSNFTLKIRSTKLEDSAMYFCASSVGSYGYTFGSGTRLTVV.

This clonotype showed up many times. CDR3 loop: CASSPDRLSSYEQYF. The CDR3 DNA sequence: TGTGCCAGCAGCCCAGACAGGTTGAGCTCCTACGAGCAGTACTTC. The rearrangement links TRBV12-3 or TRBV12-4 to TRBJ2-7; TRBD1 might be the D (6 bases). Trimming removed 6 bases at V and 0 bases at J, with 15 bases between. CDR3 size: 15 residues.

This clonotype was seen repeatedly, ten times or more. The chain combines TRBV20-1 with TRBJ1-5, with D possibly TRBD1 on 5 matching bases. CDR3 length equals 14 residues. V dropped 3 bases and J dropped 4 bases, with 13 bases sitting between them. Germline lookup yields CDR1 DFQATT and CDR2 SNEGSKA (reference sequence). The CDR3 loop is CSASNWGENQPQHF. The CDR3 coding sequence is TGCAGTGCTAGTAATTGGGGGGAAAATCAGCCCCAGCATTTT.

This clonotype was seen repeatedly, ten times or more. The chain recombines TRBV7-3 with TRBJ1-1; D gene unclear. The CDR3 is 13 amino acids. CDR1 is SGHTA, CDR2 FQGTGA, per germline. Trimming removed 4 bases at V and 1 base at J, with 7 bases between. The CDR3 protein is CASSSQQNTEAFF. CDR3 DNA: TGTGCCAGCAGCTCCCAGCAGAACACTGAAGCTTTCTTT.

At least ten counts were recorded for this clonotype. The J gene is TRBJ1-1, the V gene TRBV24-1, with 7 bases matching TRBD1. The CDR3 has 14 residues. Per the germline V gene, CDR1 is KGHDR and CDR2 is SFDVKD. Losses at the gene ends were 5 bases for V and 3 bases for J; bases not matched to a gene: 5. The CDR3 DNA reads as TGTGCCACCAGTGCGGGACAGTATGACACTGAAGCTTTCTTT. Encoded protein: CATSAGQYDTEAFF.

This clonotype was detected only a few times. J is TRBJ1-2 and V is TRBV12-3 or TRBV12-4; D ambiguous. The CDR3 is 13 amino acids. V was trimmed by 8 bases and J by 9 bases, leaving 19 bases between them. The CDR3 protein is CASAWTSPHRYTF. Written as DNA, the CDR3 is TGTGCCAGCGCTTGGACGTCTCCTCACCGCTACACCTTC.

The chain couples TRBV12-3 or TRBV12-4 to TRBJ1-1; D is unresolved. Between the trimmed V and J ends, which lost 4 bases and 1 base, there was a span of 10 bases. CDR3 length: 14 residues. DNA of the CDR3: TGTGCCAGCAGTTCGCCTAACAGGAACACTGAAGCTTTCTTT. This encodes CASSSPNRNTEAFF.

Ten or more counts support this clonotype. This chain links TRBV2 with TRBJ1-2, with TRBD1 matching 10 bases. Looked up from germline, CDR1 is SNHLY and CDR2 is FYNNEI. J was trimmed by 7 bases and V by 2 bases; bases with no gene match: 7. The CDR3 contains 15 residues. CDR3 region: CASSEFETGGAGYTF. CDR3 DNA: TGTGCCAGCAGTGAATTTGAGACAGGGGGCGCTGGCTACACCTTC.

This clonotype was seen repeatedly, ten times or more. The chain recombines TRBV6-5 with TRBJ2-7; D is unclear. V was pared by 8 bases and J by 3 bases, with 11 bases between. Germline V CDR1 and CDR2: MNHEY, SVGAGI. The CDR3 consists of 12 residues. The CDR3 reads CASSDIRYEQYF. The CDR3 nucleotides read TGTGCCAGCTCCGACATCCGCTACGAGCAGTACTTC.

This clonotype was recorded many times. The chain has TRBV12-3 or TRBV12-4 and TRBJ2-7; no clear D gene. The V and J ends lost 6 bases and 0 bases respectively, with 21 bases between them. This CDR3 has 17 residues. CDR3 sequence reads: CASSATGLAAASYEQYF. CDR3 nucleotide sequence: TGTGCCAGCAGCGCCACCGGTTTGGCAGCCGCCTCCTACGAGCAGTACTTC.

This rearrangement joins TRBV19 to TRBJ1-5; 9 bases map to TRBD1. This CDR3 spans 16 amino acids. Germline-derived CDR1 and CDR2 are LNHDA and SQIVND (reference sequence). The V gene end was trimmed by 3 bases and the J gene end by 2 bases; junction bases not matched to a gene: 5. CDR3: CASSIWGDRGNQPQHF. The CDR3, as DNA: TGTGCCAGTAGTATTTGGGGGGACAGGGGCAATCAGCCCCAGCATTTT.

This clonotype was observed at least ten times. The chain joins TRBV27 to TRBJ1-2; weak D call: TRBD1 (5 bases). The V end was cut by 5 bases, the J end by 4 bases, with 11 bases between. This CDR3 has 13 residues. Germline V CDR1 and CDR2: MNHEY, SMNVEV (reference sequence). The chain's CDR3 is CASSGGLSYGYTF. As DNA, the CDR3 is TGTGCCAGCAGTGGGGGTTTGAGCTATGGCTACACCTTC.

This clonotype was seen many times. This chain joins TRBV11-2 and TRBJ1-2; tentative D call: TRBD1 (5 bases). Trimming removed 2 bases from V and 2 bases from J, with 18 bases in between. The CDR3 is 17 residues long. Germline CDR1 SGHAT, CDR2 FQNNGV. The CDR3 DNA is TGTGCCAGCAGCTTAACCGTGGGGGACGGATTAAACTATGGCTACACCTTC. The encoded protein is CASSLTVGDGLNYGYTF. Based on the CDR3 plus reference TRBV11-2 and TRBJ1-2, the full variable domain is EAGVAQSPRYKIIEKRQSVAFWCNPISGHATLYWYQQILGQGPKLLIQFQNNGVVDDSQLPKDRFSAERLKGVDSTLKIQPAKLEDSAVYLCASSLTVGDGLNYGYTFGSGTRLTVV.

The CDR3 here is CASSLALTGGQETQYF. The CDR3 region has the DNA TGTGCCAGCAGCTTAGCCCTGACAGGGGGGCAAGAGACCCAGTACTTC. The gene calls are TRBV7-6 and TRBJ2-5, with TRBD1 identical over 9 bases. The ends lost 0 bases at V and 2 bases at J; junction bases unmatched: 4. There are 16 residues in the CDR3. CDR1 is SGHVS, CDR2 FNYEAQ, per germline. Complete variable domain (other parts from reference TRBV7-6 and TRBJ2-5): GAGVSQSPRYKVTKRGQDVALRCDPISGHVSLYWYRQALGQGPEFLTYFNYEAQQDKSGLPNDRFSAERPEGSISTLTIQRTEQRDSAMYRCASSLALTGGQETQYFGPGTRLLVL.

The CDR3 DNA sequence: TGTGCCAGCAGTTACCCGGGGGGAGCGCAGCCCTACGAGCAGTACTTC. It translates to CASSYPGGAQPYEQYF. V and J are TRBV6-2 or TRBV6-3 and TRBJ2-7; 7 nucleotides match TRBD2. CDR1 and CDR2 (germline): MNHEY, SVGEGT. The CDR3 loop spans 16 amino acids. Germline trimming cut 2 bases from V and 2 bases from J; bases unmatched to any gene: 9.

CDR3 in DNA: TGTGCCAGTTCCCAACCGGGACATAGGACCTACGAGCAGTACTTC. Translating it yields CASSQPGHRTYEQYF. The chain has TRBV28 and TRBJ2-7; D is possibly TRBD1 (6 bases). The CDR3 extends over 15 amino acids. Germline CDR1 reads MDHEN; CDR2 reads SYDVKM. With 9 bases removed from V and 2 bases from J, the gap between germline ends came to 20 bases. The full variable domain, in which reference TRBV28 and TRBJ2-7 provide the parts outside the CDR3, is DVKVTQSSRYLVKRTGEKVFLECVQDMDHENMFWYRQDPGLGLRLIYFSYDVKMKEKGDIPEGYSVSREKKERFSLILESASTNQTSMYLCASSQPGHRTYEQYFGPGTRLTVT.

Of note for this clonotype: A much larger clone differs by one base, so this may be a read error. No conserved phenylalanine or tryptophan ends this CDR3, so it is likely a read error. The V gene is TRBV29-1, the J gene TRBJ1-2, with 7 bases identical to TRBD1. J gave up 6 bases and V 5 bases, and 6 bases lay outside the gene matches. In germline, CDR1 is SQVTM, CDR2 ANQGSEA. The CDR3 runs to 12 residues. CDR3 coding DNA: TGCAGCGTTCTAGACAGGGCGAATGGCTACACCTTA. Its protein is CSVLDRANGYTL.